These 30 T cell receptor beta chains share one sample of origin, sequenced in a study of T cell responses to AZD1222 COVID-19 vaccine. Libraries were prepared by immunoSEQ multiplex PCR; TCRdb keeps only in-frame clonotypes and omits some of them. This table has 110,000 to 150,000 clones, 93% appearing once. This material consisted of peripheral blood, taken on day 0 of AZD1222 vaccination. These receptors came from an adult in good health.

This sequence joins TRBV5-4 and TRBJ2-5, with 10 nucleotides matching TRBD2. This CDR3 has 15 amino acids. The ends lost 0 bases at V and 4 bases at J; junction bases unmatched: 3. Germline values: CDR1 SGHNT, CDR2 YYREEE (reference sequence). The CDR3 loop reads CASSLVLAGAETQYF. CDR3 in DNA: TGTGCCAGCAGCTTGGTTCTAGCGGGAGCAGAGACCCAGTACTTC.

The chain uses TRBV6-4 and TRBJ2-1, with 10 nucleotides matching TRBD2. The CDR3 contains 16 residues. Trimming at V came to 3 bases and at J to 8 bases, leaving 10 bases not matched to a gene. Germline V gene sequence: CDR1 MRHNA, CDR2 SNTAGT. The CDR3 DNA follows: TGTGCCAGCAGTGAAAGGTTCGGTAGCGGGAGGTATGAGCAGTTCTTC. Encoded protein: CASSERFGSGRYEQFF.

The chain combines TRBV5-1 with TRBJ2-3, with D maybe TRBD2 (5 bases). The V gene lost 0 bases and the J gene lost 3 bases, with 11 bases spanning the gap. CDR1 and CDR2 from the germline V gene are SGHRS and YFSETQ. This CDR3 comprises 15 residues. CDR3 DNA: TGCGCCAGCAGCTTGGCCGGCGGGTCGACAGATACGCAGTATTTT. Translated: CASSLAGGSTDTQYF.

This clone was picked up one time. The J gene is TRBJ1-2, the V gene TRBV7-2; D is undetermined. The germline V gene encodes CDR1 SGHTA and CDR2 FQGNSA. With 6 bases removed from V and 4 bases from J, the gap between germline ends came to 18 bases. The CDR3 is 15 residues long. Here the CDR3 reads CASRSSRTAIYGYTF. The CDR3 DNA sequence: TGTGCCAGCAGGTCCAGCCGGACGGCGATCTATGGCTACACCTTC.

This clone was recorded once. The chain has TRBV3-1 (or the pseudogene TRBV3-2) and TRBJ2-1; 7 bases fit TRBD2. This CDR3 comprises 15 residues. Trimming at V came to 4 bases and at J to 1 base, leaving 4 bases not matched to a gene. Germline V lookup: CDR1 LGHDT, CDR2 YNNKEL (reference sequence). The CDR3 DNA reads TGTGCCAGCAGCCGAGCTAGCGGTTCCTACAATGAGCAGTTCTTC. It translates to CASSRASGSYNEQFF.

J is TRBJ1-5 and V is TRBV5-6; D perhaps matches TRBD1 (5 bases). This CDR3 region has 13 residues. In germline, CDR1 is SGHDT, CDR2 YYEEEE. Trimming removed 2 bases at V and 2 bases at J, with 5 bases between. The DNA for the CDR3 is TGTGCCAGCAGCTTCAGGGGCAATCAGCCCCAGCATTTT. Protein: CASSFRGNQPQHF. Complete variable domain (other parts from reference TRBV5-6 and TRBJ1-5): DAGVTQSPTHLIKTRGQQVTLRCSPKSGHDTVSWYQQALGQGPQFIFQYYEEEERQRGNFPDRFSGHQFPNYSSELNVNALLLGDSALYLCASSFRGNQPQHFGDGTRLSIL.

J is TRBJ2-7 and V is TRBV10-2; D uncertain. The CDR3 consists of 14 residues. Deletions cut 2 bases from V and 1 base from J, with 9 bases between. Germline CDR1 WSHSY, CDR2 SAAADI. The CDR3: CASSEVGRSYEQYF. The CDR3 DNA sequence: TGCGCCAGCAGTGAGGTTGGACGATCCTACGAGCAGTACTTC.

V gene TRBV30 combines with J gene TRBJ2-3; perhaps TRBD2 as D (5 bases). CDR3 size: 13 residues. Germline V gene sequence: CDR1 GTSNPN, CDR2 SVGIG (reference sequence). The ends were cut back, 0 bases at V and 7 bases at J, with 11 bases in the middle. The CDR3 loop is CAWSVELVNTQYF. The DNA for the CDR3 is TGTGCCTGGAGTGTCGAACTAGTCAATACGCAGTATTTT.

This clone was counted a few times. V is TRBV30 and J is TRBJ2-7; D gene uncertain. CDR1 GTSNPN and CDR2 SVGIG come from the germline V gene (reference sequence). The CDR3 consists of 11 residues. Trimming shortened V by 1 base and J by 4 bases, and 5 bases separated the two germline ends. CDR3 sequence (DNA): TGTGCCTGGAGTGGGGGTTACGAGCAGTACTTC. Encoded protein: CAWSGGYEQYF.

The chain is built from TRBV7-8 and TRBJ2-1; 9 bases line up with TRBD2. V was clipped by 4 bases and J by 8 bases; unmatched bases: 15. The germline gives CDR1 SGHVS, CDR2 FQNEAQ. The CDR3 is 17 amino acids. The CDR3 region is CASSSHLLGSGSYEQFF. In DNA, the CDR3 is TGTGCCAGCAGCTCTCACCTTTTGGGTAGCGGGAGCTATGAGCAGTTCTTC.

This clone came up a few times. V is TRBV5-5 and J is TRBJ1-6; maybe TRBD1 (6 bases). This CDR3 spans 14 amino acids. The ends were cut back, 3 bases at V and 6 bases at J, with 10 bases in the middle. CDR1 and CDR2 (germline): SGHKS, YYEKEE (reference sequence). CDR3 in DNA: TGTGCCAGCAGCTCACAGGGAGTTAATTCACCCCTCCACTTT. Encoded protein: CASSSQGVNSPLHF.

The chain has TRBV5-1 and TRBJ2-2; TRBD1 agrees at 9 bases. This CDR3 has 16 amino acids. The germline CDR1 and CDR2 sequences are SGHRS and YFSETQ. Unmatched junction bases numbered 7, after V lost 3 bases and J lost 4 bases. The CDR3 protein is CASSSDRGELTGELFF. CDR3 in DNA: TGCGCCAGCAGCTCAGACAGGGGGGAACTCACCGGGGAGCTGTTTTTT.

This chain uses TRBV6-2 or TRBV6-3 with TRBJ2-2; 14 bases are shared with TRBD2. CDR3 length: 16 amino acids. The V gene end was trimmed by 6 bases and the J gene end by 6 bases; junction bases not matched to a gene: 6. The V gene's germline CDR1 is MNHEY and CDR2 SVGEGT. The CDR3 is CASSRGLAGGPGELFF. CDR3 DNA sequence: TGTGCCAGCAGCCGAGGACTAGCGGGAGGCCCCGGGGAGCTGTTTTTT.

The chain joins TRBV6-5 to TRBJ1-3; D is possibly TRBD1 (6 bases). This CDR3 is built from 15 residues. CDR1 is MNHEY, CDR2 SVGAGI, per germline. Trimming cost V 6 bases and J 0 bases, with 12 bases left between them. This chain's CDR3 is CASRTQDSSGNTIYF. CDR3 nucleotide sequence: TGTGCCAGCAGGACCCAGGACAGCTCTGGAAACACCATATATTTT.

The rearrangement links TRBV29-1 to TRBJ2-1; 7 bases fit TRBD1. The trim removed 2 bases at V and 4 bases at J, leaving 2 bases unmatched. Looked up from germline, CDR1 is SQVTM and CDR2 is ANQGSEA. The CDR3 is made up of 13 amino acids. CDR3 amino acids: CSVERGPYNEQFF. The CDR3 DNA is TGCAGCGTTGAAAGGGGGCCTTACAATGAGCAGTTCTTC.

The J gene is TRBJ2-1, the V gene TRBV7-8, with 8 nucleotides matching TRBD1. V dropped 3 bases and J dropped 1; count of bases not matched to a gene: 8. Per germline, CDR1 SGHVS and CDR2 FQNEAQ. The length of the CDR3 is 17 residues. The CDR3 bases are TGTGCCAGCAGCTTCCCAGCCGGACAGGGATCCTACAATGAGCAGTTCTTC. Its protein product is CASSFPAGQGSYNEQFF.

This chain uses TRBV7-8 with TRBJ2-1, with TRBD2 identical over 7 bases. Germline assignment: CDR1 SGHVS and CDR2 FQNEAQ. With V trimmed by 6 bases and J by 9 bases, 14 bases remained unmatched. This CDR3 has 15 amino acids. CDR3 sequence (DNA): TGTGCCAGCAGGCCACAGCGAGGGAGGGGAGGTGAGCAGTTCTTC. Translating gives CASRPQRGRGGEQFF.

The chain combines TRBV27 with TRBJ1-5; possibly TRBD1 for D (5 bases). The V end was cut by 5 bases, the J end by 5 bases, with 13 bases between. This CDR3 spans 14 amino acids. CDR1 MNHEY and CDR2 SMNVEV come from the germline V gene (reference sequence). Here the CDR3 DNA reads TGTGCCAGCAGTCACCGGGACGGGGATCAGCCCCAGCATTTT. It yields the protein CASSHRDGDQPQHF.

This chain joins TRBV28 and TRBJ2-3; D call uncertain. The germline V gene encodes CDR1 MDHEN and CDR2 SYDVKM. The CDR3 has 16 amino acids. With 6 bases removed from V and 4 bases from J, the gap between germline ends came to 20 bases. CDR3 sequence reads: CASSPRLWYRADTQYF. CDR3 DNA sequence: TGTGCCAGCAGCCCCCGGTTATGGTACCGCGCAGATACGCAGTATTTT.

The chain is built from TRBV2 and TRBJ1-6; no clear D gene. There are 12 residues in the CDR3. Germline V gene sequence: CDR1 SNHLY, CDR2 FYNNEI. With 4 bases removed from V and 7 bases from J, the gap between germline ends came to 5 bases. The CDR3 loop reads CASSVGNSPLHF. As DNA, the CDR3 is TGTGCCAGCAGTGTTGGAAATTCACCCCTCCACTTT.

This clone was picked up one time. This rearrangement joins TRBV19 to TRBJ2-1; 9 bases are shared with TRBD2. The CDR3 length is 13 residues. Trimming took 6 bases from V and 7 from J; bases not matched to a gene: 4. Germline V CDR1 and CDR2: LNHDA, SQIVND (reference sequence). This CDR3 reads CASSSSGINEQFF. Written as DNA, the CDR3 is TGTGCCAGTAGCTCTAGCGGGATTAATGAGCAGTTCTTC.

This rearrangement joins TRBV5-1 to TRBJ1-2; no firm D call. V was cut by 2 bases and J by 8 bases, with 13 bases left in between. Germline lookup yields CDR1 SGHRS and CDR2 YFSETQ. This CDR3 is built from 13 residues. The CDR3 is CASSLLGSFGYTF. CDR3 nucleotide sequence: TGCGCCAGCAGCTTACTTGGCTCCTTCGGCTACACCTTC.

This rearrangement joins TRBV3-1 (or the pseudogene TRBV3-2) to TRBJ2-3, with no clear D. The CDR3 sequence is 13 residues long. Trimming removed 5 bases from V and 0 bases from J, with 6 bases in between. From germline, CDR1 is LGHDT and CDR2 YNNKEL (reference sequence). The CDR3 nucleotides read TGTGCCAGCAGCTCACACAGCACAGATACGCAGTATTTT. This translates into CASSSHSTDTQYF.

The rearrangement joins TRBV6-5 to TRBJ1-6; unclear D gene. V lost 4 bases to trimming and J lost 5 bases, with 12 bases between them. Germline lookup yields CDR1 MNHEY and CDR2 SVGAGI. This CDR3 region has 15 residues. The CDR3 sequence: CASSSGVNDNSPLHF. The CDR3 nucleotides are TGTGCCAGCAGTTCGGGAGTGAACGATAATTCACCCCTCCACTTT.

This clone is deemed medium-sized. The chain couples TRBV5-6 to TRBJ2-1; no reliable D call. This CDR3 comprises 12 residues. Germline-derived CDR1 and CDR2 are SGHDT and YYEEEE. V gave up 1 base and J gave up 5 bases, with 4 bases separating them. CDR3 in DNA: TGTGCCAGCAGCTTGTTGCACAATGAGCAGTTCTTC. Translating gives CASSLLHNEQFF.

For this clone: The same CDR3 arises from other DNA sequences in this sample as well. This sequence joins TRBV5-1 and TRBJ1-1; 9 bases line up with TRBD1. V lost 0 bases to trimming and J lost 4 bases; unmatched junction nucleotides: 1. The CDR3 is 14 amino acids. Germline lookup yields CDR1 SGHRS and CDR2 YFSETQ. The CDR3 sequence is CASSLGQGGTEAFF. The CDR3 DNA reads TGCGCCAGCAGCTTGGGACAGGGGGGCACTGAAGCTTTCTTT.

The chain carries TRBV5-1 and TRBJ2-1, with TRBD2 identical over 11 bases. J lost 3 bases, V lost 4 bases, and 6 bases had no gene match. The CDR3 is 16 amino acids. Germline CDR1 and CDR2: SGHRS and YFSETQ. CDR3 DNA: TGCGCCAGCAGCCCCCAGACTAGCGGGATCTACAATGAGCAGTTCTTC. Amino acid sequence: CASSPQTSGIYNEQFF.

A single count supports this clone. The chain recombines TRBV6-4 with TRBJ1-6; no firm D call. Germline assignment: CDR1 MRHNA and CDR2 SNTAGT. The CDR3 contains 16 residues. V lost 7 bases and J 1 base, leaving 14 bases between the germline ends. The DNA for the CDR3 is TGTGCCAGCAAACCCCGAACGCCGTCCTATAATTCACCCCTCCACTTT. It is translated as CASKPRTPSYNSPLHF.

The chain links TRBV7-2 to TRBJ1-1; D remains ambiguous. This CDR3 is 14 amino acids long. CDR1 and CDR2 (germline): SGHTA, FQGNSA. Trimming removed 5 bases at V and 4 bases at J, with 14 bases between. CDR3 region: CASSGSGGSTEAFF. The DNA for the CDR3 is TGTGCCAGCAGCGGTAGCGGAGGGAGCACTGAAGCTTTCTTT.

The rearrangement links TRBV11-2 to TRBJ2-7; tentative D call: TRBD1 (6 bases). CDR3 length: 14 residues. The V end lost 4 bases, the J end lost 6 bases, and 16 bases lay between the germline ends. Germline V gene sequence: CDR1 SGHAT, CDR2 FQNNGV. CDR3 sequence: CASSSSRGFGEQYF. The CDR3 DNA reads TGTGCCAGCAGCTCAAGCAGGGGTTTTGGCGAGCAGTACTTC.